These 10 T cell receptor beta chains came from one sample sequenced in a study of a mutant IDH1 vaccine in newly diagnosed glioma (dated by TCRdb to about 2021). These receptors lack a known antigen. Per the publication, the time point label means: week 11, during vaccination. Every vaccine dose consisted of 300 ug of a 20-mer mutant IDH1 peptide in Montanide, administered subcutaneously together with topical imiquimod. The protocol used for the library was the immunoSEQ multiplex PCR assay. TCRdb re-hosts the immuneACCESS table, in-frame sequences only. Its copies lack some clones; in the studies checked, an unresolved V gene accounts for under half of them, and the cause for the rest is not known. Counted in this sample were tens of thousands of clones; around 85% of them appeared once. Approximately 10% of the sample is held by the ten biggest clonotypes. Sequencing was performed on PBMCs, taken from a glioma patient whose treatment included an IDH1 peptide vaccine. The receptors here all came from a woman aged 50 to 60 with glioma.

The chain employs TRBV7-2 and TRBJ2-7; D is uncertain. Germline V CDR1 and CDR2: SGHTA, FQGNSA. This CDR3 has 13 residues. Trimming removed 5 bases from V and 0 bases from J, with 8 bases in between. This CDR3 reads CASSRVHSYEQYF. CDR3 sequence (DNA): TGTGCCAGCAGCCGCGTTCACTCCTACGAGCAGTACTTC.

The chain links TRBV29-1 to TRBJ2-6, with 7 bases aligning to TRBD1. The CDR3 spans 17 residues. In germline, CDR1 is SQVTM, CDR2 ANQGSEA. V shed 7 bases, J shed 0 bases, and the junction held 12 bases outside the gene matches. The CDR3, as DNA: TGCAGCGCTCTGATCCGGGACAGCTTCTCTGGGGCCAACGTCCTGACTTTC. It is translated as CSALIRDSFSGANVLTF.

V is TRBV2 and J is TRBJ2-5, with 10 bases aligning to TRBD1. The CDR3 has 15 residues. The V segment lost 1 base and the J segment 4 bases; nucleotides outside the gene matches: 3. CDR1 is SNHLY and CDR2 is FYNNEI in the germline V gene. The CDR3 here is CASSEEGQGRETQYF. The CDR3 region has the DNA TGTGCCAGCAGTGAAGAGGGACAGGGGAGAGAGACCCAGTACTTC.

This clone was detected once. V and J are TRBV25-1 and TRBJ2-7; D ambiguous. Germline CDR1 is MGHDK and CDR2 is SYGVNS. The CDR3 is 13 amino acids. Between the trimmed V and J ends, which lost 2 bases and 9 bases, there was a span of 14 bases. Here the CDR3 DNA reads TGTGCCAGCAGTGAAGCCTCGAACAAGGTGCAGTACTTC. Its protein is CASSEASNKVQYF.

V is TRBV5-1 and J is TRBJ2-3; 11 bases map to TRBD2. The V gene's germline CDR1 is SGHRS and CDR2 YFSETQ. This CDR3 contains 15 residues. With 4 bases clipped from V and 5 bases from J, the junction kept 6 bases outside the gene matches. The CDR3 reads CASSVSGGALDTQYF. For the CDR3, the DNA is TGCGCCAGCAGCGTTAGCGGGGGGGCCTTAGATACGCAGTATTTT.

The chain combines TRBV5-6 with TRBJ2-3; perhaps TRBD2 as D (6 bases). From germline, CDR1 is SGHDT and CDR2 YYEEEE. CDR3 length: 14 residues. The V end lost 0 bases, the J end lost 4 bases, and 9 bases lay between the germline ends. CDR3 sequence reads: CASSLGRDSDTQYF. The DNA of the CDR3 is TGTGCCAGCAGCTTGGGACGGGACTCAGATACGCAGTATTTT.

This sequence joins TRBV25-1 and TRBJ1-4; the match to TRBD1 covers 8 bases. J gave up 7 bases and V 6 bases, and 7 bases lay outside the gene matches. Per germline, CDR1 MGHDK and CDR2 SYGVNS. The CDR3 is made up of 14 amino acids. As DNA, the CDR3 is TGTGCCAGCAGCCGGACAGGGACTTCTGAAAAACTGTTTTTT. This sequence encodes CASSRTGTSEKLFF.

The V and J genes are TRBV6-6 and TRBJ1-2; 7 nucleotides match TRBD1. The V gene end was trimmed by 5 bases and the J gene end by 4 bases; junction bases not matched to a gene: 7. Germline values: CDR1 MNHNY, CDR2 SVGAGI (reference sequence). CDR3 length: 14 amino acids. The CDR3 DNA is TGTGCCAGCAGTCCTACCGGGACAGCCTATGGCTACACCTTC. Its translation: CASSPTGTAYGYTF.

The gene calls are TRBV10-3 and TRBJ2-3, with TRBD1 identical over 10 bases. V trimming: 6 bases; J trimming: 4 bases; junction bases outside the gene matches: 10. This CDR3 spans 16 amino acids. CDR1 is ENHRY, CDR2 SYGVKD, per germline. The CDR3 coding sequence is TGTGCCATCAGATTTAGCCGGGGACAGGGGTCAGATACGCAGTATTTT. It codes for CAIRFSRGQGSDTQYF.

This chain uses TRBV7-2 with TRBJ2-5; 7 bases line up with TRBD1. The CDR3 has 19 residues. The V and J ends lost 3 bases and 2 bases, in that order; junction bases with no gene match: 18. The germline V gene encodes CDR1 SGHTA and CDR2 FQGNSA. The CDR3, as DNA: TGTGCCAGCAGCTTTGTAGCGCCCACAGGGGTCTTGAGACAAGAGACCCAGTACTTC. Its protein product is CASSFVAPTGVLRQETQYF.